These 12 T cell receptor beta chains came from one sample sequenced in a study of T cell responses to AZD1222 COVID-19 vaccine. Profiling relied on immunoSEQ multiplex PCR, and the TCRdb table lists in-frame clones only, not all of them. The sample gives around 160,000 clones, 93% of which show up once; under 2% is in the top ten. Sequenced here: peripheral blood, sampled on day 0 of AZD1222 vaccination. These receptors came from an adult in good health.

The chain employs TRBV7-9 and TRBJ2-1; TRBD1 agrees at 7 bases. CDR1 is SEHNR and CDR2 is FQNEAQ in the germline V gene (reference sequence). The CDR3 has 14 amino acids. The J segment lost 7 bases and the V segment lost 2 bases, leaving 5 bases of the junction unmatched. CDR3 loop: CASSLSTGTNEQFF. CDR3 nucleotide sequence: TGTGCCAGCAGCTTATCGACAGGGACGAATGAGCAGTTCTTC.

CDR3 loop: CASSEMGSGNTIYF. The CDR3 nucleotides read TGCGCCAGCAGTGAGATGGGATCTGGAAACACCATATATTTT. This chain joins TRBV10-2 and TRBJ1-3; D gene ambiguous. There are 14 residues in the CDR3. Trimming took 2 bases from V and 1 from J, leaving 6 bases between them. The V gene's germline CDR1 is WSHSY and CDR2 SAAADI.

The V call is TRBV19, the J call TRBJ1-4; D gene uncertain. CDR3 size: 12 residues. Between the trimmed V and J ends, which lost 9 bases and 3 bases, there was a span of 8 bases. Germline V gene data show CDR1 as LNHDA and CDR2 as SQIVND (reference sequence). Here the CDR3 DNA reads TGTGCCAGCCGTCGGGCTAATGAAAAACTGTTTTTT. Its protein is CASRRANEKLFF.

This clone has a single count. The rearrangement joins TRBV2 to TRBJ1-3; D is unresolved. The CDR3 covers 15 residues. Germline values: CDR1 SNHLY, CDR2 FYNNEI. V was shortened by 5 bases and J by 7 bases, with 18 bases between the two germline ends. The CDR3 is CASSLDSTPLNTIYF. The CDR3 coding sequence is TGTGCCAGCAGTCTGGACTCTACCCCTCTGAACACCATATATTTT.

This clone was picked up one time. This chain joins TRBV7-9 and TRBJ1-2, with TRBD1 as a possible D gene (5 bases). V was cut by 5 bases and J by 3 bases, with 13 bases left in between. Germline assignment: CDR1 SEHNR and CDR2 FQNEAQ (reference sequence). This CDR3 is built from 14 residues. The CDR3 coding sequence is TGTGCCAGCAGCCGCGGGGCCCCCCACTATGGCTACACCTTC. This sequence encodes CASSRGAPHYGYTF.

The chain recombines TRBV11-2 with TRBJ2-3; D gene uncertain. V lost 5 bases, J lost 2 bases, and 8 bases lay in between. Per the germline V gene, CDR1 is SGHAT and CDR2 is FQNNGV. The CDR3 runs 13 residues. The CDR3 DNA reads as TGTGCCAGCAGCACTCCTAACACAGATACGCAGTATTTT. Amino acid sequence: CASSTPNTDTQYF.

The chain couples TRBV25-1 to TRBJ1-1; possibly TRBD1 for D (6 bases). V lost 4 bases and J lost 2, with 17 bases in between. The V gene's germline CDR1 is MGHDK and CDR2 SYGVNS. CDR3 length: 16 residues. Here the CDR3 DNA reads TGTGCCAGCAGTGGCTCGGACAGACGATTCAACACTGAAGCTTTCTTT. As protein: CASSGSDRRFNTEAFF.

The chain uses TRBV19 and TRBJ2-7, with TRBD2 matching over 13 bases. V was clipped by 5 bases and J by 3 bases; unmatched bases: 7. There are 16 residues in the CDR3. Germline CDR1 LNHDA, CDR2 SQIVND (reference sequence). The CDR3 reads CASSHRTSGSFYEQYF. CDR3 coding DNA: TGTGCCAGTAGTCATAGGACTAGCGGGAGTTTCTACGAGCAGTACTTC.

The J gene is TRBJ2-2, the V gene TRBV6-5, with D perhaps assigned TRBD1 or TRBD2 (5 bases each). Per germline, CDR1 MNHEY and CDR2 SVGAGI. Trimming removed 7 bases from V and 4 bases from J, with 13 bases in between. The CDR3 loop spans 14 amino acids. The CDR3 sequence: CASTRDRSTGELFF. CDR3 coding DNA: TGTGCCAGCACTCGGGACCGAAGCACCGGGGAGCTGTTTTTT.

The chain is built from TRBV4-1 and TRBJ2-7; D not resolved. Germline-derived CDR1 and CDR2 are MGHRA and YSYEKL. Trimming cost V 0 bases and J 1 base, with 10 bases left between them. This CDR3 contains 15 residues. Here the CDR3 DNA reads TGCGCCAGCAGCCAAGATTTGGCAGGTTCCTACGAGCAGTACTTC. Amino acid sequence: CASSQDLAGSYEQYF.

This clone has a single count. The chain recombines TRBV16 with TRBJ1-1; D uncertain. CDR1 and CDR2 (germline): KGHSY, FQNENV. The length of the CDR3 is 13 residues. V was trimmed by 2 bases and J by 1 base, leaving 5 bases between them. The CDR3 here is CASSQQTNTEAFF. Written as DNA, the CDR3 is TGTGCCAGCAGCCAACAAACGAACACTGAAGCTTTCTTT.

The V gene is TRBV7-9, the J gene TRBJ1-5; D remains unclear. Germline CDR1 and CDR2: SEHNR and FQNEAQ (reference sequence). V dropped 5 bases and J dropped 6 bases, with 11 bases sitting between them. This CDR3 comprises 13 residues. The CDR3 here is CASSTYESQPQHF. The CDR3 nucleotides are TGTGCCAGCAGCACCTACGAGAGTCAGCCCCAGCATTTT.